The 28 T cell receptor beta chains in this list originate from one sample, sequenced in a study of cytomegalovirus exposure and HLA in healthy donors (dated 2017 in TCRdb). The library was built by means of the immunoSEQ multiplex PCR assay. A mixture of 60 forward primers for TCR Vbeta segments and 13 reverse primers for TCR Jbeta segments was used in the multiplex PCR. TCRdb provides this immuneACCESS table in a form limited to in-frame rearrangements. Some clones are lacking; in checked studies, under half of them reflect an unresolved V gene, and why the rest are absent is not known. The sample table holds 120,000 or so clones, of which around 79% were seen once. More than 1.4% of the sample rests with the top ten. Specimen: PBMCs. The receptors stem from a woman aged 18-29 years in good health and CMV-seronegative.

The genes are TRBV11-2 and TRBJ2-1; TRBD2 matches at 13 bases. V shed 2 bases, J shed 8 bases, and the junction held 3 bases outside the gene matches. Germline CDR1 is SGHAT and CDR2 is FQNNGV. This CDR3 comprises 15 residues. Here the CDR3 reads CASSLPGLAGHEQFF. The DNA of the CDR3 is TGTGCCAGCAGCTTACCGGGACTAGCGGGGCATGAGCAGTTCTTC.

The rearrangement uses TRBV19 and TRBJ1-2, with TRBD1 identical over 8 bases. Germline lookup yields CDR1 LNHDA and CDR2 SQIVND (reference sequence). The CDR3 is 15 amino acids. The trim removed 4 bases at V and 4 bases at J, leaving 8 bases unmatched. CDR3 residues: CASSTRDRRTYGYTF. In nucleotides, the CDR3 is TGTGCCAGTAGTACCCGGGACAGGCGGACCTATGGCTACACCTTC.

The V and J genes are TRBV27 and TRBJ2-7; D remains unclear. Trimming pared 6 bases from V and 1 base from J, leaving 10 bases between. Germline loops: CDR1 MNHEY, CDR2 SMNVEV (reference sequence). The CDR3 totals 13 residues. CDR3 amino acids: CASRPASSYEQYF. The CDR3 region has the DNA TGTGCCAGCAGGCCCGCGAGTTCCTACGAGCAGTACTTC.

The DNA for the CDR3 is TGTGCCATCAGTCTTGACAGGTGGAGCACAGATACGCAGTATTTT. Translation gives CAISLDRWSTDTQYF. The V and J genes are TRBV10-3 and TRBJ2-3, with D possibly TRBD1 on 6 matching bases. Trimming pared 5 bases from V and 0 bases from J, leaving 12 bases between. CDR1 and CDR2 (germline): ENHRY, SYGVKD. The CDR3 runs to 15 residues.

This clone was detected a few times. The CDR3 protein is CASSYVPSGQETQYF. The CDR3 DNA is TGTGCCAGCAGCTACGTGCCTAGCGGGCAAGAGACCCAGTACTTC. J is TRBJ2-5 and V is TRBV6-5, with 8 bases identical to TRBD2. The CDR3 totals 15 residues. J lost 2 bases, V lost 6 bases, and 8 bases had no gene match. CDR1 is MNHEY, CDR2 SVGAGI, per germline.

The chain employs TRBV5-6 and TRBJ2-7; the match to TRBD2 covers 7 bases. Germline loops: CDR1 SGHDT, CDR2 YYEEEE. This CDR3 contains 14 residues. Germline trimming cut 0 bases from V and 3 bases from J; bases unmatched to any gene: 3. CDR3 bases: TGTGCCAGCAGCTTGGGCCCGGGGGGCTACGAGCAGTACTTC. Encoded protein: CASSLGPGGYEQYF.

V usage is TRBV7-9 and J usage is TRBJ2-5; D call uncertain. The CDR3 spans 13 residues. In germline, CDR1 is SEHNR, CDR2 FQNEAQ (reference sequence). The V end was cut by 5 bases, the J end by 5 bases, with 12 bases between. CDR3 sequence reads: CASSGSGGETQYF. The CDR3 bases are TGTGCCAGCAGCGGATCGGGTGGGGAGACCCAGTACTTC. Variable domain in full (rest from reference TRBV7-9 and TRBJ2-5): DTGVSQNPRHKITKRGQNVTFRCDPISEHNRLYWYRQTLGQGPEFLTYFQNEAQLEKSRLLSDRFSAERPKGSFSTLEIQRTEQGDSAMYLCASSGSGGETQYFGPGTRLLVL.

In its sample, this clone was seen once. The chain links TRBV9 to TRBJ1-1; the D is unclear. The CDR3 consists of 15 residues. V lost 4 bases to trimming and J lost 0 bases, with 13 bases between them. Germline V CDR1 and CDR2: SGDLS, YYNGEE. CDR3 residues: CASSPRQHMNTEAFF. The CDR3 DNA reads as TGTGCCAGCAGCCCGCGGCAGCACATGAACACTGAAGCTTTCTTT.

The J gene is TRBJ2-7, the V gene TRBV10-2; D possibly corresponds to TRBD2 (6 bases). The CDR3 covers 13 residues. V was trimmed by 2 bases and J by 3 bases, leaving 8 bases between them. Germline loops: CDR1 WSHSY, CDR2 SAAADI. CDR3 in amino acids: CASSEGRYYEQYF. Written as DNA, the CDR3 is TGCGCCAGCAGTGAGGGGAGGTACTACGAGCAGTACTTC.

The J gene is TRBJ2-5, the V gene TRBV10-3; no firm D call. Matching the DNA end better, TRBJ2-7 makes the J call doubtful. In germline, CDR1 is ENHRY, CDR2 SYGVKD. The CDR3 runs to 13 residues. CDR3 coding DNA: TGTGCCATCAGTCCCGAATATTCCTACGAGCAGTACTTC. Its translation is CAISPEYSYEQYF.

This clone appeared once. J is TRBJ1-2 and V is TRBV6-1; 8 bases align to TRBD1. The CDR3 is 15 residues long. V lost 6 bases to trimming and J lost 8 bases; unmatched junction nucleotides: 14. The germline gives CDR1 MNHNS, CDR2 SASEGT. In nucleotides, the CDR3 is TGTGCCAGCAGCAAGACCTTACAGGGGGGAGAGGGCTACACCTTC. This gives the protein CASSKTLQGGEGYTF.

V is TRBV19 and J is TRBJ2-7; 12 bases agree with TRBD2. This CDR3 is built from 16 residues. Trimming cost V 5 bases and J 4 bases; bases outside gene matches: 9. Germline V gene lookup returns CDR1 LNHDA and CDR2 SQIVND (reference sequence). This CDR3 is CASSFRLAGEGYEQYF. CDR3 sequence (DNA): TGTGCCAGTAGTTTCCGACTAGCGGGAGAGGGGTACGAGCAGTACTTC.

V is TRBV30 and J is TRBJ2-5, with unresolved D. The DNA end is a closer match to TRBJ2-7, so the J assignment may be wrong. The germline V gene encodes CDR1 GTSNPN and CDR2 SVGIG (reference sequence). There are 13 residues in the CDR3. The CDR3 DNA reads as TGTGCCTGGAGTGTCGGCCTCTACTACGAGCAGTACTTC. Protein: CAWSVGLYYEQYF.

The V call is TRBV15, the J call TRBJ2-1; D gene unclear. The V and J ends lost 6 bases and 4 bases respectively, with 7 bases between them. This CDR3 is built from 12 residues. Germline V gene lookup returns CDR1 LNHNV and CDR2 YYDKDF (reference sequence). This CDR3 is CATRAGYNEQFF. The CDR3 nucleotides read TGTGCCACCAGGGCAGGTTACAATGAGCAGTTCTTC.

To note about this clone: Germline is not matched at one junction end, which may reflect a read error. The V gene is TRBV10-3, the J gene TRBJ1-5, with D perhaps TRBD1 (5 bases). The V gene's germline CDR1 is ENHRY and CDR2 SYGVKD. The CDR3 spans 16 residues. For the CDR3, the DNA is TGTGCCATCAGTCCCGTCCCGGGGGGGTCCAATCAACCCCAGCATTTT. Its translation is CAISPVPGGSNQPQHF.

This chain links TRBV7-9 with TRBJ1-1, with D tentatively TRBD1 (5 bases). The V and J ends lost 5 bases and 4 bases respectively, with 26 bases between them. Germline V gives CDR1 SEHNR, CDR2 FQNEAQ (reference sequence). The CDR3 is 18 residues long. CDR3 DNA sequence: TGTGCCAGCAGCCAAAGGAGGGGAGGCCAGGAGCGTAGCACTGAAGCTTTCTTT. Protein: CASSQRRGGQERSTEAFF.

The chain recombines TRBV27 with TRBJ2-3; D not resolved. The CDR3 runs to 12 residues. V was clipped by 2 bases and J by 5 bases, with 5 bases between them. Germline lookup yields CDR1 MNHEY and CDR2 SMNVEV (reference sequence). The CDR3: CASSLIGDTQYF. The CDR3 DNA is TGTGCCAGCAGTTTAATCGGAGATACGCAGTATTTT.

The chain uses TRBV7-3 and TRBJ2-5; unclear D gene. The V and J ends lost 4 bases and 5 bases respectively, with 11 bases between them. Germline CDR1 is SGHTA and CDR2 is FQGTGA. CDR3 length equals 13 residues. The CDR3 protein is CASSSPTAETQYF. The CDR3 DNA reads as TGTGCCAGCAGCTCCCCCACCGCGGAGACCCAGTACTTC. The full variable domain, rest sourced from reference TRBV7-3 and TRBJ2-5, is GAGVSQTPSNKVTEKGKYVELRCDPISGHTALYWYRQSLGQGPEFLIYFQGTGAADDSGLPNDRFFAVRPEGSVSTLKIQRTERGDSAVYLCASSSPTAETQYFGPGTRLLVL.

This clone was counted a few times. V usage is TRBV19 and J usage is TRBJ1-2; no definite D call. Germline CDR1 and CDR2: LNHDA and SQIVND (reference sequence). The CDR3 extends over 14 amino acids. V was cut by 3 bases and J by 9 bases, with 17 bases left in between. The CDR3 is CASSMEAATARYTF. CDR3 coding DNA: TGTGCCAGTAGTATGGAGGCGGCGACTGCTCGCTACACCTTC. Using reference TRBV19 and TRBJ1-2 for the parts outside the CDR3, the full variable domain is DGGITQSPKYLFRKEGQNVTLSCEQNLNHDAMYWYRQDPGQGLRLIYYSQIVNDFQKGDIAEGYSVSREKKESFPLTVTSAQKNPTAFYLCASSMEAATARYTFGSGTRLTVV.

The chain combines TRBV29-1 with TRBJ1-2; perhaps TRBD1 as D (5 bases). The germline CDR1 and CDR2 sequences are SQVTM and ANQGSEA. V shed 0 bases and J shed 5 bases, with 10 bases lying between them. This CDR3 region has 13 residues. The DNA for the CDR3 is TGCAGCGTTGAAGATCAGGGAATGTATGGCTACACCTTC. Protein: CSVEDQGMYGYTF.

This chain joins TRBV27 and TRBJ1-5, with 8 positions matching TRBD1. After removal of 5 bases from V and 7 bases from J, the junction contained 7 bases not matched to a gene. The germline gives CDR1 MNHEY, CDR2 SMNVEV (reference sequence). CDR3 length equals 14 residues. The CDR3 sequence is CASSLQGAGQPQHF. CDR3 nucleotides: TGTGCCAGCAGTCTCCAGGGGGCAGGGCAGCCCCAGCATTTT.

The CDR3 region is CASSMGGLRGTQYF. The CDR3 bases are TGTGCCAGTAGTATGGGGGGGCTCCGGGGGACCCAGTACTTC. V is TRBV19 and J is TRBJ2-5, with TRBD2 as a possible D gene (7 bases). The CDR3 is made up of 14 amino acids. V lost 3 bases to trimming and J lost 7 bases, with 15 bases between them. Germline values: CDR1 LNHDA, CDR2 SQIVND (reference sequence). Full variable domain (remainder filled in from reference TRBV19 and TRBJ2-5): DGGITQSPKYLFRKEGQNVTLSCEQNLNHDAMYWYRQDPGQGLRLIYYSQIVNDFQKGDIAEGYSVSREKKESFPLTVTSAQKNPTAFYLCASSMGGLRGTQYFGPGTRLLVL.

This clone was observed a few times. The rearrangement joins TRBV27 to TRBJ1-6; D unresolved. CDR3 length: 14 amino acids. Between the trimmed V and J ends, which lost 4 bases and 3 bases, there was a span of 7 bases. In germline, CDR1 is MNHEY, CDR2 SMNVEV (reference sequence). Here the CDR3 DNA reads TGTGCCAGCAGTTCTAGCTTCTATAATTCACCCCTCCACTTT. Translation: CASSSSFYNSPLHF.

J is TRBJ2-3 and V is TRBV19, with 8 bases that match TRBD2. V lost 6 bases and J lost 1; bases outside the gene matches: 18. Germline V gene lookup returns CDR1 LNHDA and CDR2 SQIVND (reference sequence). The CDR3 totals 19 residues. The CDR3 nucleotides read TGTGCCAGTAGAGACCACGGGGGACGGGGGGGGCCAGGCACAGATACGCAGTATTTT. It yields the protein CASRDHGGRGGPGTDTQYF.

In DNA, the CDR3 is TGCGCCAGCAGTCCCCAGCAAGAGACCCAGTACTTC. The encoded protein is CASSPQQETQYF. The chain employs TRBV10-2 and TRBJ2-5; D not resolved. V was pared by 5 bases and J by 2 bases, with 6 bases between. Germline V gene lookup returns CDR1 WSHSY and CDR2 SAAADI. The CDR3 covers 12 residues.

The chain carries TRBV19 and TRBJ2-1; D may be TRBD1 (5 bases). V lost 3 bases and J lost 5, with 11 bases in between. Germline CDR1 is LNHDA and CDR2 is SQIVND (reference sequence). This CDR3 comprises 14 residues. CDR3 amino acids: CASSILLGDNEQFF. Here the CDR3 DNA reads TGTGCCAGTAGTATCCTTTTAGGGGACAATGAGCAGTTCTTC. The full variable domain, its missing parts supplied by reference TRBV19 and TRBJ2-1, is DGGITQSPKYLFRKEGQNVTLSCEQNLNHDAMYWYRQDPGQGLRLIYYSQIVNDFQKGDIAEGYSVSREKKESFPLTVTSAQKNPTAFYLCASSILLGDNEQFFGPGTRLTVL.

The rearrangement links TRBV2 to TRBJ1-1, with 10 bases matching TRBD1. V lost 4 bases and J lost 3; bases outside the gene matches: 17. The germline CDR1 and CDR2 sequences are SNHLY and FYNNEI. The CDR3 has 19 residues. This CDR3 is CASSVRTFGTGAGDTEAFF. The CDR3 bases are TGTGCCAGCAGTGTACGTACCTTCGGGACAGGGGCTGGGGACACTGAAGCTTTCTTT.

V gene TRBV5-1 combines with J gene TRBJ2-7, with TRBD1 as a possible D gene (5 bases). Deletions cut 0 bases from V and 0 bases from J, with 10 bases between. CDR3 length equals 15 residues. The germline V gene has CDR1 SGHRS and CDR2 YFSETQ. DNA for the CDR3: TGCGCCAGCAGCTTGGATGGGGCCATCTCCTACGAGCAGTACTTC. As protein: CASSLDGAISYEQYF.